What follows describes a single T cell receptor (beta chain). The target antigen is unknown. The V end lost 5 bases, the J end lost 3 bases, and 16 bases lay between the germline ends. The CDR3 extends over 15 amino acids. Per the germline V gene, CDR1 is SGHVS and CDR2 is FQNEAQ. This entry comes from a study of T cells in localized non-small cell lung cancer. Study outcomes and limitations: Because researchers sequenced only one region of the tumor, heterogeneity is still possible. Highest T cell clonality was seen in uninvolved adjacent lung, surpassing that measured in tumor. The study linked higher blood T cell density to longer overall survival.

The assay was immunoSEQ multiplex PCR, and TCRdb's table has in-frame clones only and misses some. The sample has roughly 21,000 clones; 90% are singletons. The specimen was peripheral blood, collected before any cancer treatment. The sequence came from a woman aged 35-75 years with stage I lung adenocarcinoma. V usage is TRBV7-8 and J usage is TRBJ2-5, with D possibly matching TRBD2 (6 bases). CDR3 amino acids: CASSPPGSHEETQYF. CDR3 sequence (DNA): TGTGCCAGCAGCCCCCCCGGGAGCCATGAAGAGACCCAGTACTTC.